Detailed here is one TCR beta chain. Antigen: not known. These data are taken from a study of T cell responses to AZD1222 COVID-19 vaccine. Broader study findings: The donors showed a predominance of white British ancestry and of females, with possible underestimation of clonal diversity. The study reported that nearly half of spike-specific TCRs target unmutated variant regions.

Generated by immunoSEQ multiplex PCR, the TCRdb table keeps only in-frame clones and is missing some. The table has more than 85,000 clones, 80% to 95% seen once. This sample comprised peripheral blood, obtained 28 days after the second AZD1222 dose. This receptor was obtained from an adult who received the AZD1222 COVID-19 vaccine.

CDR3 sequence (DNA): TGTGCCAGCAGCCAAGGGCGAGCGGGGGCCCCCTACGAGCAGTACTTC. Translating it yields CASSQGRAGAPYEQYF. The rearrangement links TRBV3-1 (or the pseudogene TRBV3-2) to TRBJ2-7; TRBD2 matches at 8 bases. Germline V lookup: CDR1 LGHDT, CDR2 YNNKEL (reference sequence). The length of the CDR3 is 16 residues. The V gene end was trimmed by 1 base and the J gene end by 2 bases; junction bases not matched to a gene: 7.